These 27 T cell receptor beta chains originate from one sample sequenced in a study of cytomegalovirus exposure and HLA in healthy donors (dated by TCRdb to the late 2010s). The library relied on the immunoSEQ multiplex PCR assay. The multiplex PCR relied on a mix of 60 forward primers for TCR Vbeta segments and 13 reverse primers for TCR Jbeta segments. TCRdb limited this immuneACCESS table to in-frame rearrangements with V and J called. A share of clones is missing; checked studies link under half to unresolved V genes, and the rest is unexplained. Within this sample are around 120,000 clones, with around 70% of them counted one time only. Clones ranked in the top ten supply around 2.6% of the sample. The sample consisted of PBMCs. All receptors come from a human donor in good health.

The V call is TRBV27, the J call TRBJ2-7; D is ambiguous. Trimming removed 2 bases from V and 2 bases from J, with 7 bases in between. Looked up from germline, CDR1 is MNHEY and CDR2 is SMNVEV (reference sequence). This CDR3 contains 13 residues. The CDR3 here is CASSLGPAYEQYF. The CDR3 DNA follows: TGTGCCAGCAGTTTAGGGCCAGCCTACGAGCAGTACTTC.

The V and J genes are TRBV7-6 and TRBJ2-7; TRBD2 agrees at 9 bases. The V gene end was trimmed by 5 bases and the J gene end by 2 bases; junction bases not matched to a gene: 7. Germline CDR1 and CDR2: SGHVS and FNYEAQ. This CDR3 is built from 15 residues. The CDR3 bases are TGTGCCAGCAGCCCTATGGGCGGGAGGGCCTACGAGCAGTACTTC. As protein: CASSPMGGRAYEQYF. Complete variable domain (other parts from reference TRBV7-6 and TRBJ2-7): GAGVSQSPRYKVTKRGQDVALRCDPISGHVSLYWYRQALGQGPEFLTYFNYEAQQDKSGLPNDRFSAERPEGSISTLTIQRTEQRDSAMYRCASSPMGGRAYEQYFGPGTRLTVT.

DNA of the CDR3: TGTGCCAGCTCACCACGCCAGACAGGGGAAGGACTAGCGAACACCGGGGAGCTGTTTTTT. This codes for CASSPRQTGEGLANTGELFF. The rearrangement links TRBV18 to TRBJ2-2; possible D gene TRBD1, 8 bases. CDR3 size: 20 residues. Germline assignment: CDR1 KGHSH and CDR2 LQKENI. V was pared by 1 base and J by 0 bases, with 21 bases between.

The CDR3 protein is CASSATGWGTDTQYF. CDR3 in DNA: TGTGCCAGCAGCGCGACAGGGTGGGGGACAGATACGCAGTATTTT. This chain uses TRBV9 with TRBJ2-3; 7 nucleotides agree with TRBD1. V was clipped by 3 bases and J by 3 bases; unmatched bases: 7. The CDR3 covers 15 residues. Germline assignment: CDR1 SGDLS and CDR2 YYNGEE.

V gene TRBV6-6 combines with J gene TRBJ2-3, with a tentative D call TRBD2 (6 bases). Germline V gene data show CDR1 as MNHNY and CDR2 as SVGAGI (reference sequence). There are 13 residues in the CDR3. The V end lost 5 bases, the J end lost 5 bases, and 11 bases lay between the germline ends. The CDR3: CASSAPGEDTQYF. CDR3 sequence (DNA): TGTGCCAGCAGTGCCCCGGGGGAAGATACGCAGTATTTT.

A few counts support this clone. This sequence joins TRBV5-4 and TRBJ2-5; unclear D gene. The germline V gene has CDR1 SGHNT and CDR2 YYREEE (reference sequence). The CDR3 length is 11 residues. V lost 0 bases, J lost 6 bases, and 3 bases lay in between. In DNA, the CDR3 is TGTGCCAGCAGCTTGGAGCAGACCCAGTACTTC. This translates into CASSLEQTQYF.

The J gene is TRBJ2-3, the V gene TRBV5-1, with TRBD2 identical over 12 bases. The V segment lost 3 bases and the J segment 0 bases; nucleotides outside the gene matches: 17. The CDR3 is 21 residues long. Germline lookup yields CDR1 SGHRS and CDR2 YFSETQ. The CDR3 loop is CASSYSRLTSGGPSSTDTQYF. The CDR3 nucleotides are TGCGCCAGCAGCTATAGCCGTTTGACTAGCGGGGGTCCGTCTAGCACAGATACGCAGTATTTT.

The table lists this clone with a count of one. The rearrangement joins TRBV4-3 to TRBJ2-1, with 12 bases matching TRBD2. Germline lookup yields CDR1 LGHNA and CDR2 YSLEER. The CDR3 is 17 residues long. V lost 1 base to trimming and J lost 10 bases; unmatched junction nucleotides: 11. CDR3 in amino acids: CASSQGSTSGRPREQFF. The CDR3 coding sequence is TGCGCCAGCAGCCAAGGCTCCACTAGCGGGAGGCCGAGGGAGCAGTTCTTC.

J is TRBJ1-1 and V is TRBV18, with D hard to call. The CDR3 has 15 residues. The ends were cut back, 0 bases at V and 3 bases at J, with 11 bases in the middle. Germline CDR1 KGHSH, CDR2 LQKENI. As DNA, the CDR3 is TGTGCCAGCTCACCACCGGCCGGGAGAGACACTGAAGCTTTCTTT. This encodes CASSPPAGRDTEAFF. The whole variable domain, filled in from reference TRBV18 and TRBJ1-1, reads NAGVMQNPRHLVRRRGQEARLRCSPMKGHSHVYWYRQLPEEGLKFMVYLQKENIIDESGMPKERFSAEFPKEGPSILRIQQVVRGDSAAYFCASSPPAGRDTEAFFGQGTRLTVV.

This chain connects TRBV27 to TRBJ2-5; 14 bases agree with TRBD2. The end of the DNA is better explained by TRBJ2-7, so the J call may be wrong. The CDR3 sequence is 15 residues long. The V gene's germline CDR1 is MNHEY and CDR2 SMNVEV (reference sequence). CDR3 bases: TGTGCCAGCAGCCGACTAGCGGGGGGGCCCTACGAGCAGTACTTC. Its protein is CASSRLAGGPYEQYF.

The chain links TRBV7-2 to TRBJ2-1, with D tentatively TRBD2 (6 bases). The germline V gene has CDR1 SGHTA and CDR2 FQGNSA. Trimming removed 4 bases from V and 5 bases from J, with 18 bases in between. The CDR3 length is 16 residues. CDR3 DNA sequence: TGTGCCAGCAGCTGGTTCGGGAGCGGCGTAGACAATGAGCAGTTCTTC. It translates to CASSWFGSGVDNEQFF.

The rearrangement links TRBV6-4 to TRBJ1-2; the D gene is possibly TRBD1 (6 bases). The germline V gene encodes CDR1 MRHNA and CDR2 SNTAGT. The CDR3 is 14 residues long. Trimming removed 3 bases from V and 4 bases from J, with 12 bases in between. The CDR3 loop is CASSEVVGAYGYTF. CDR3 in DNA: TGTGCCAGCAGTGAGGTAGTGGGGGCCTATGGCTACACCTTC.

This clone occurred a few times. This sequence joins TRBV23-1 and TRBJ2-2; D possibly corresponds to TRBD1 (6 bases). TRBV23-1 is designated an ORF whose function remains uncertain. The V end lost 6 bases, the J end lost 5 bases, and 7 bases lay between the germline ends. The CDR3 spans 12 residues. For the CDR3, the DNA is TGCGCCAGCAGGAGGGGGACCGGGGAGCTGTTTTTT. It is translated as CASRRGTGELFF.

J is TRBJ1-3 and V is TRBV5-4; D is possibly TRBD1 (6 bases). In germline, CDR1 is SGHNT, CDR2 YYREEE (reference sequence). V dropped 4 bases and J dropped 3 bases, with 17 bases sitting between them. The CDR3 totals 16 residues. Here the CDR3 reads CASSQDSGLVGNTIYF. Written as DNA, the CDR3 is TGTGCCAGCAGCCAGGACAGTGGCCTCGTTGGAAACACCATATATTTT. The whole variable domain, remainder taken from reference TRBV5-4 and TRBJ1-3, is ETGVTQSPTHLIKTRGQQVTLRCSSQSGHNTVSWYQQALGQGPQFIFQYYREEENGRGNFPPRFSGLQFPNYSSELNVNALELDDSALYLCASSQDSGLVGNTIYFGEGSWLTVV.

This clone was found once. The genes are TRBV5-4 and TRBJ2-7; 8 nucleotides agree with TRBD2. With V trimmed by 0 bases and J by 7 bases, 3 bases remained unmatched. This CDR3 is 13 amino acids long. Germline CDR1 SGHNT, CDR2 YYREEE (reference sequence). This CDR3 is CASSLVVAGEQYF. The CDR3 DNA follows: TGTGCCAGCAGCTTGGTGGTAGCGGGGGAGCAGTACTTC.

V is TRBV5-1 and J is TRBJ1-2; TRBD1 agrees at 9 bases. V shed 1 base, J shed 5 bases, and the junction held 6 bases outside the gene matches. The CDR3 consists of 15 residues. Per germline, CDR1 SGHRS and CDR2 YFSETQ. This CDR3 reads CASSLSTGTGYGYTF. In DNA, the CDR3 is TGCGCCAGCAGCTTGTCCACCGGGACAGGGTATGGCTACACCTTC.

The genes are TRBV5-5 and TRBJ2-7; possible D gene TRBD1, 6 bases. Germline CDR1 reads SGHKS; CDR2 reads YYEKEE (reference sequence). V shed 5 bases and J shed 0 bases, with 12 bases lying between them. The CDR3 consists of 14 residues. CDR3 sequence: CASRMGAPSYEQYF. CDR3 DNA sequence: TGTGCCAGCAGGATGGGGGCTCCCTCCTACGAGCAGTACTTC.

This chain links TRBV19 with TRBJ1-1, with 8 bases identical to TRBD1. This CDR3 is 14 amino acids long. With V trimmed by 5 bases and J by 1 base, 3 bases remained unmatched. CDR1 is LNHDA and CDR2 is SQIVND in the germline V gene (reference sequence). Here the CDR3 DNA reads TGTGCCAGTAGTGGGGACAGGTGGAACACTGAAGCTTTCTTT. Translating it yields CASSGDRWNTEAFF.

CDR3 sequence (DNA): TGTGCCAGCGGTATGACAGGTCTGACGGAGCAGTACTTC. This encodes CASGMTGLTEQYF. The chain has TRBV27 and TRBJ2-7; D is possibly TRBD1 (6 bases). There are 13 residues in the CDR3. CDR1 is MNHEY, CDR2 SMNVEV, per germline (reference sequence). V was trimmed by 8 bases and J by 7 bases, leaving 18 bases between them.

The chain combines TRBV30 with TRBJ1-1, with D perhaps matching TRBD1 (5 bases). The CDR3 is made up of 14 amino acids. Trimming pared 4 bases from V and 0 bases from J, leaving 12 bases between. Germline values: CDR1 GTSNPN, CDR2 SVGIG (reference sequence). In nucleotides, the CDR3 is TGTGCCTGGATTCCGGGACTCTTGAACACTGAAGCTTTCTTT. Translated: CAWIPGLLNTEAFF.

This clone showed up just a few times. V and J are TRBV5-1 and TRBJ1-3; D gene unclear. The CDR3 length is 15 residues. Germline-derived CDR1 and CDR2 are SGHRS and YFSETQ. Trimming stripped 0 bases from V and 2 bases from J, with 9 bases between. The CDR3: CASSLAGVPGNTIYF. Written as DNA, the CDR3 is TGCGCCAGCAGCTTGGCCGGGGTCCCTGGAAACACCATATATTTT.

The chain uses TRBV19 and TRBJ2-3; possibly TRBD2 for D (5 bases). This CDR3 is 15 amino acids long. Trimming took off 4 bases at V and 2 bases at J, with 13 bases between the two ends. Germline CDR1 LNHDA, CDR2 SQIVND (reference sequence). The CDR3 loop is CASSKGVPVTDTQYF. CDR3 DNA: TGTGCCAGTAGTAAGGGAGTCCCTGTCACAGATACGCAGTATTTT.

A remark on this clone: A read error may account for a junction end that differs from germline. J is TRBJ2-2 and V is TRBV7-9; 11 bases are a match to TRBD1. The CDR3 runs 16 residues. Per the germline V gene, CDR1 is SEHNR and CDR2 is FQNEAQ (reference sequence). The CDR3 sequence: CASSSRTGGNTRELFF. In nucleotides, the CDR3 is TGTGCCAGCAGCTCTCGGACAGGGGGCAACACCAGGGAGCTGTTTTTT.

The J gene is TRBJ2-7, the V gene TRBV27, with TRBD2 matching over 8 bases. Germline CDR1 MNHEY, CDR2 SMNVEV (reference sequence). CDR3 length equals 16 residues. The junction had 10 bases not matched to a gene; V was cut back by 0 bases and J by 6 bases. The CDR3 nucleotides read TGTGCCAGCAGTTTATCGGCCGGACTAGCTTATACCGAGCAGTACTTC. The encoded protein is CASSLSAGLAYTEQYF.

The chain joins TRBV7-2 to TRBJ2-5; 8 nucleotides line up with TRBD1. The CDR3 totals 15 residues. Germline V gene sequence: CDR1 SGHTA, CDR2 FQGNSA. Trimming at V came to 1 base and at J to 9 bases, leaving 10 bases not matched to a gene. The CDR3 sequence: CASSLVPGGGEAQYF. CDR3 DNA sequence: TGTGCCAGCAGCTTAGTTCCAGGGGGCGGGGAGGCCCAGTACTTC.

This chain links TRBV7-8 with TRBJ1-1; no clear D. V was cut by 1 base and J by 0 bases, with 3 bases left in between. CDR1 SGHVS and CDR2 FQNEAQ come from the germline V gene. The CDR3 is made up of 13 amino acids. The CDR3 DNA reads TGTGCCAGCAGCTTAGATATGAACACTGAAGCTTTCTTT. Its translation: CASSLDMNTEAFF.

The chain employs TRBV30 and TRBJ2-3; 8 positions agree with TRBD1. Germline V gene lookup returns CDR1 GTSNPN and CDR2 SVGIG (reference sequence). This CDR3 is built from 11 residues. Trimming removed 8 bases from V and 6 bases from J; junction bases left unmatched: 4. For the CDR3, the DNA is TGTGCCGGAAACAGGGGGGATACGCAGTATTTT. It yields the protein CAGNRGDTQYF.